The source of this TCR beta chain is a study of cytomegalovirus exposure and HLA in healthy donors. General study findings and limits: In vitro assays verified that three CMV-associated chains recognized CMV antigens specifically. Using the classifier, cytomegalovirus status was reportedly diagnosed with high specificity and sensitivity. Immune exposure information comprised only CMV serostatus.

The PCR made use of 60 Vbeta and 13 Jbeta primers. Assay: immunoSEQ multiplex PCR; the TCRdb copy retains only in-frame clones and omits some. Its clone listing holds 110,000 to 150,000 clones. After removal of 4 bases from V and 5 bases from J, the junction contained 4 bases not matched to a gene. CDR1 is SNHLY and CDR2 is FYNNEI in the germline V gene. CDR3 size: 13 residues. As regards this clone: The antigen is unknown.

The material sequenced was PBMCs. The chain is built from TRBV2 and TRBJ1-2, with TRBD1 identical over 7 bases. This receptor was obtained from a male donor in good health and CMV-seronegative. CDR3 region: CASSGGTEYGYTF. In nucleotides, the CDR3 is TGTGCCAGCAGTGGGGGGACAGAGTATGGCTACACCTTC.